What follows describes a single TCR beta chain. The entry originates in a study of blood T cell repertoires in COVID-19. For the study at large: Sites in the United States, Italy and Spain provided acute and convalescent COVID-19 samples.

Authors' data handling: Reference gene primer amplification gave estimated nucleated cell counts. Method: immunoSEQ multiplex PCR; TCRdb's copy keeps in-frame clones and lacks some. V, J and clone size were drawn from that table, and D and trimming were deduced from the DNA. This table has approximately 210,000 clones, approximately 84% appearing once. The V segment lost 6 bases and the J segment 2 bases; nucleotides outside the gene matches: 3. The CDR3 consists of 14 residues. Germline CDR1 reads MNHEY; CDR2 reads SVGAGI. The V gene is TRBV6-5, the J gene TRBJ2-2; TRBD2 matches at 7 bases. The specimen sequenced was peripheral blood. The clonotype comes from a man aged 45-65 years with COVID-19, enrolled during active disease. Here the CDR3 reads CASRSGTNTGELFF. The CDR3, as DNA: TGTGCCAGCAGGAGCGGGACCAACACCGGGGAGCTGTTTTTT.